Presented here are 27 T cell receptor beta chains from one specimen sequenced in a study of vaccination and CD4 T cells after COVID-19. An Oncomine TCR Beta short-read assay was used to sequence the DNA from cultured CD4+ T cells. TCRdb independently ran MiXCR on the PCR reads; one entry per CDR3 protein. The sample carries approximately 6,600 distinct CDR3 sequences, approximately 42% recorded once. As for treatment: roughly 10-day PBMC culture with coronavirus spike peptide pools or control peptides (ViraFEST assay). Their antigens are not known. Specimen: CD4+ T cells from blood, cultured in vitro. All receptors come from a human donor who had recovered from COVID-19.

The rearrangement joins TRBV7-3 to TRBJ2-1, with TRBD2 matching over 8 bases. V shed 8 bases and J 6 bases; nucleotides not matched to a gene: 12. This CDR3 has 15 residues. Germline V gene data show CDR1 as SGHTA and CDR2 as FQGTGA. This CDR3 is CASGKSGSSVNEQFF. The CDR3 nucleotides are TGTGCCAGCGGAAAAAGCGGGAGCTCCGTCAATGAGCAGTTCTTC.

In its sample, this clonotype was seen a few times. As DNA, the CDR3 is TGTGCCACCAGCAGAGTGGCTCAGACCCAGTACTTC. This gives the protein CATSRVAQTQYF. The chain links TRBV15 to TRBJ2-5, with D unresolved. CDR1 and CDR2 (germline): LNHNV, YYDKDF (reference sequence). Between the trimmed V and J ends, which lost 1 base and 6 bases, there was a span of 6 bases. The CDR3 runs to 12 residues.

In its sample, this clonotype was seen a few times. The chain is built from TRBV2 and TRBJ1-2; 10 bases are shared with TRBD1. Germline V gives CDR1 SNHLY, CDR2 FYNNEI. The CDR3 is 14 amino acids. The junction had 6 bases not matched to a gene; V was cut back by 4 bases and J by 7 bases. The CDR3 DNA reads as TGTGCCAGCAGTGTTCAGGGACAGGGGTTTGGCTACACCTTC. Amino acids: CASSVQGQGFGYTF. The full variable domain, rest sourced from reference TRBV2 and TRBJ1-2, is EPEVTQTPSHQVTQMGQEVILRCVPISNHLYFYWYRQILGQKVEFLVSFYNNEISEKSEIFDDQFSVERPDGSNFTLKIRSTKLEDSAMYFCASSVQGQGFGYTFGSGTRLTVV.

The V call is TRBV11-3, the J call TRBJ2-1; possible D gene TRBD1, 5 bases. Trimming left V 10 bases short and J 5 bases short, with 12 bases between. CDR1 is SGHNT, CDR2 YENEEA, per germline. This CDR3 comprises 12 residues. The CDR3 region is CAIRQSNNEQFF. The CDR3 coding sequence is TGTGCCATACGACAGTCAAACAATGAGCAGTTCTTC.

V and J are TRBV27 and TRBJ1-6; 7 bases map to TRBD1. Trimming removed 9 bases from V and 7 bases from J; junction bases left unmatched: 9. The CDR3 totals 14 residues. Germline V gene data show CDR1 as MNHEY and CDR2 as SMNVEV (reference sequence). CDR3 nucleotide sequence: TGTGCCAGTCACAGGGGCCTGGGGAATTCACCCCTCCACTTT. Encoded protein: CASHRGLGNSPLHF.

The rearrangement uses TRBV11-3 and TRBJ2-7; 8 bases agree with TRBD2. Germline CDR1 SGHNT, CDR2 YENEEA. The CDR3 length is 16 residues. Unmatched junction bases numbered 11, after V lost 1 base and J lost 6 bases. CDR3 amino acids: CASSLGGAGAPGEQYF. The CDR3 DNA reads TGTGCCAGCAGCTTAGGTGGAGCGGGAGCTCCCGGCGAGCAGTACTTC. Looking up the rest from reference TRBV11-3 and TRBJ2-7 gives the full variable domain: EAGVVQSPRYKIIEKKQPVAFWCNPISGHNTLYWYLQNLGQGPELLIRYENEEAVDDSQLPKDRFSAERLKGVDSTLKIQPAELGDSAVYLCASSLGGAGAPGEQYFGPGTRLTVT.

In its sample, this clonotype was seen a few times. The CDR3 loop reads CATSAPGGVQVYYEQYF. CDR3 in DNA: TGTGCCACCAGTGCCCCCGGAGGTGTCCAGGTTTACTACGAGCAGTACTTC. V usage is TRBV24-1 and J usage is TRBJ2-7; weak D call: TRBD2 (5 bases). V lost 5 bases, J lost 3 bases, and 22 bases lay in between. This CDR3 is built from 17 residues. Per germline, CDR1 KGHDR and CDR2 SFDVKD.

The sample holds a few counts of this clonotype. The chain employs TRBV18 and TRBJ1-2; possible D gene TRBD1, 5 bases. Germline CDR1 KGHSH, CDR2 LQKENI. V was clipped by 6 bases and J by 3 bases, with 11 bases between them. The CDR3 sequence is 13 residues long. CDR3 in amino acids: CASSQDRYYGYTF. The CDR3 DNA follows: TGTGCCAGCTCCCAAGACAGATACTATGGCTACACCTTC.

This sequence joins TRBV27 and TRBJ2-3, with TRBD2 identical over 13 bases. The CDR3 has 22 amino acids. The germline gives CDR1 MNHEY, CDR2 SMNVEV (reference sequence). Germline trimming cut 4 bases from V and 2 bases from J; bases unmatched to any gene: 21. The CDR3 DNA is TGTGCCAGCAGTTGGGGGCCCCGACTAGCGGGGGGATGGAGTAGGTTCACAGATACGCAGTATTTT. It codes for CASSWGPRLAGGWSRFTDTQYF.

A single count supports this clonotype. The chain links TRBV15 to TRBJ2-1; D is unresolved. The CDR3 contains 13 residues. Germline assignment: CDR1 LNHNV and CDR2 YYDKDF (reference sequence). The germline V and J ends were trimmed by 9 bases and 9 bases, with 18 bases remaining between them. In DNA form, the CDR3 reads TGTGCCACTTCGATTGGTATGGCTGGTGAGCAGTTCTTC. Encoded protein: CATSIGMAGEQFF. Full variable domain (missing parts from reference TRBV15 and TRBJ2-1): DAMVIQNPRYQVTQFGKPVTLSCSQTLNHNVMYWYQQKSSQAPKLLFHYYDKDFNNEADTPDNFQSRRPNTSFCFLDIRSPGLGDTAMYLCATSIGMAGEQFFGPGTRLTVL.

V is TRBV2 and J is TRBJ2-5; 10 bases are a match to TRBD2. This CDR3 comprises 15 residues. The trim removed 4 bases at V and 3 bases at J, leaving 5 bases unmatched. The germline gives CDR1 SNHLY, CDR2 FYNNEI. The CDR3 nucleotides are TGTGCCAGCAGTGGGCTAGCGGGAGTGGAAGAGACCCAGTACTTC. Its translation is CASSGLAGVEETQYF.

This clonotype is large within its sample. The CDR3 nucleotides read TGTGCCATCAGTGATGCCCGTGAGACTGAAGCTTTCTTT. Translation: CAISDARETEAFF. This rearrangement joins TRBV10-3 to TRBJ1-1; D uncertain. V shed 3 bases and J shed 5 bases, with 10 bases lying between them. CDR3 length: 13 residues. Germline loops: CDR1 ENHRY, CDR2 SYGVKD.

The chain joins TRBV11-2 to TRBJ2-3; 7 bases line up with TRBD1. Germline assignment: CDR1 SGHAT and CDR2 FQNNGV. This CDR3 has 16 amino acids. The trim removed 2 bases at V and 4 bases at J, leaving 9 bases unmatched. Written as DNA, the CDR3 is TGTGCCAGCAGCTTAAGGACAGGCGTTGCTTCAGATACGCAGTATTTT. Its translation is CASSLRTGVASDTQYF.

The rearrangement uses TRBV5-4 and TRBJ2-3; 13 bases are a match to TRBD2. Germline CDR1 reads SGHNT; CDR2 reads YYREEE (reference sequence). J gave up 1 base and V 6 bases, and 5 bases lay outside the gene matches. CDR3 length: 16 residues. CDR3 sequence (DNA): TGTGCCAGCACCTCCGGACTAGCGGGAGGCACAGATACGCAGTATTTT. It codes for CASTSGLAGGTDTQYF.

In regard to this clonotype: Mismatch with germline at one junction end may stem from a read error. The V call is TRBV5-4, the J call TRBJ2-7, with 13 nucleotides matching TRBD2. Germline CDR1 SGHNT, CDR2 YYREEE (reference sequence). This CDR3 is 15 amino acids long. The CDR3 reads CASSLTSGGNYEQYF. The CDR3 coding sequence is TGCGCCAGCAGCTTGACTAGCGGGGGGAATTACGAGCAGTACTTC.

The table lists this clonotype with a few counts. The CDR3, as DNA: TGTGCCAGCAGCTCCCATGTCGGGGGCCCCCTACTAGATACGCAGTATTTT. Translating gives CASSSHVGGPLLDTQYF. The chain uses TRBV7-6 and TRBJ2-3, with D possibly called TRBD1 or TRBD2 (6 bases each). V dropped 4 bases and J dropped 5 bases, with 22 bases sitting between them. The CDR3 contains 17 residues. Looked up from germline, CDR1 is SGHVS and CDR2 is FNYEAQ.

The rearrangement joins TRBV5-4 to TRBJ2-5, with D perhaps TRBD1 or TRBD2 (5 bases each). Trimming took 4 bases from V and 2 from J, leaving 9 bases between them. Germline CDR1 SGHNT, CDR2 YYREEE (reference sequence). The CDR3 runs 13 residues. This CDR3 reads CASSTGPQETQYF. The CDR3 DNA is TGTGCCAGCAGCACGGGACCACAAGAGACCCAGTACTTC. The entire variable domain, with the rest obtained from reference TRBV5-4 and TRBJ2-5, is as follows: ETGVTQSPTHLIKTRGQQVTLRCSSQSGHNTVSWYQQALGQGPQFIFQYYREEENGRGNFPPRFSGLQFPNYSSELNVNALELDDSALYLCASSTGPQETQYFGPGTRLLVL.

CDR3 residues: CASSYAVETQYF. CDR3 DNA: TGTGCCAGCAGTTACGCCGTGGAGACCCAGTACTTC. This sequence joins TRBV6-2 or TRBV6-3 and TRBJ2-5; no definite D call. Per the germline V gene, CDR1 is MNHEY and CDR2 is SVGEGT. The CDR3 sequence is 12 residues long. Trimming cost V 2 bases and J 5 bases, with 6 bases left between them.

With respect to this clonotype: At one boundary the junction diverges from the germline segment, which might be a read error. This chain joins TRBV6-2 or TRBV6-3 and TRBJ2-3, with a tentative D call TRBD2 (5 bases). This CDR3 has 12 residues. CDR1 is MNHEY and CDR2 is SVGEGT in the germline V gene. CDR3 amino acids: CASSYSRTPSHF. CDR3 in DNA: TGTGCCAGCAGTTACTCGAGGACTCCGTCCCATTTT.

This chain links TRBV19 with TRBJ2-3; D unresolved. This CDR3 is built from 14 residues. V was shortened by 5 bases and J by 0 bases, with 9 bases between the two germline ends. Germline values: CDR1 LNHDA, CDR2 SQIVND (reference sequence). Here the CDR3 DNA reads TGTGCCAGTAGTGAATGGCCTAGCACAGATACGCAGTATTTT. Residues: CASSEWPSTDTQYF.

CDR3 nucleotide sequence: TGTGCCAGCACCAGAATTTTCGGGGGGGGTGCAGATACGCAGTATTTT. Residues: CASTRIFGGGADTQYF. The J gene is TRBJ2-3, the V gene TRBV6-1; 8 positions agree with TRBD2. The length of the CDR3 is 16 residues. Unmatched junction bases numbered 13, after V lost 7 bases and J lost 4 bases. The germline gives CDR1 MNHNS, CDR2 SASEGT.

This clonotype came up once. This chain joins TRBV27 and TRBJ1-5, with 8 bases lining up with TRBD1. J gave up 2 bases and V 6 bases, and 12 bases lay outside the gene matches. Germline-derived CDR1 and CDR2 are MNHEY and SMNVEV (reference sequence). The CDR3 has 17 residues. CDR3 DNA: TGTGCCAGCAGACCAAACAGGGGGTCAGGTGGCAATCAGCCCCAGCATTTT. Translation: CASRPNRGSGGNQPQHF.

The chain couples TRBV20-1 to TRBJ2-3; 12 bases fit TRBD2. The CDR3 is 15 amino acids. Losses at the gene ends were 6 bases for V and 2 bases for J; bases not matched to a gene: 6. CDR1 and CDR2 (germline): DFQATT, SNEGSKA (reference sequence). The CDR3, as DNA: TGCAGTGCGCCCGGACTAGCGGGGAACACAGATACGCAGTATTTT. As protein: CSAPGLAGNTDTQYF.

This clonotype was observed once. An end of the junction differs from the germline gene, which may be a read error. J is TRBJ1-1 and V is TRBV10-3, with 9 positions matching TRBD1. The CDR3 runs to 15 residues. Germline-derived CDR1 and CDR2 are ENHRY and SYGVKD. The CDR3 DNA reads TGTGCCATCGGTGAGTCTCGACAGGGGGGCACTGAAGCTTTCTTT. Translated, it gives CAIGESRQGGTEAFF.

The CDR3 loop reads CAWKGVGEKLFF. Here the CDR3 DNA reads TGTGCCTGGAAAGGGGTTGGGGAAAAACTGTTTTTT. The chain combines TRBV30 with TRBJ1-4; possible D gene TRBD1, 5 bases. Germline lookup yields CDR1 GTSNPN and CDR2 SVGIG (reference sequence). Trimming left V 4 bases short and J 8 bases short, with 11 bases between. This CDR3 has 12 residues.

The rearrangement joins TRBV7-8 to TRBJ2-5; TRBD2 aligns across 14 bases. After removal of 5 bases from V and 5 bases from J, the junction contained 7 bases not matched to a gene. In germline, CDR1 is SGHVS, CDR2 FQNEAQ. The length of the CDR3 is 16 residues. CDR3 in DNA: TGTGCCAGCAGCCTTCAAAGGACTAGCGGGAGGGAGACCCAGTACTTC. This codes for CASSLQRTSGRETQYF.

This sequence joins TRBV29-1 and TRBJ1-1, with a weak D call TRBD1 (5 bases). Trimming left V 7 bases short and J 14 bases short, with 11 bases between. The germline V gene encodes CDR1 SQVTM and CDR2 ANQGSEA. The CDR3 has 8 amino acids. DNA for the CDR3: TGCAGCGACGGGCAGGGCTTCTTT. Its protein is CSDGQGFF.